These T cell receptor beta chains were read from a single sample in a study of cytomegalovirus exposure and HLA in healthy donors. This table comes from immunoSEQ multiplex PCR, and its TCRdb copy is limited to in-frame clones, with some not included. Of approximately 80,000 clones listed, approximately 77% are singletons. What was sequenced was PBMCs. The receptors were gathered from a woman aged 40 to 55 in good health and CMV-seropositive. Both conserved end residues are trimmed from each CDR3.

j_call: TRBJ2-5; v_call: TRBV7-2; cdr3_aa: ASSWRIAGQETQY
j_call: TRBJ1-1; v_call: TRBV9; cdr3_aa: ASSGSTVSTEAF
j_call: TRBJ2-7; v_call: TRBV28; cdr3_aa: ASSLSPYIPSGTQGAYYEQY
j_call: TRBJ1-6; v_call: TRBV2; cdr3_aa: ASTLLGGNSPLH
j_call: TRBJ2-5; v_call: TRBV28; cdr3_aa: ASSHTTGGQETQY
j_call: TRBJ1-2; v_call: TRBV6-6; cdr3_aa: ASSSSQGAYSYGYT
j_call: TRBJ1-2; v_call: TRBV28; cdr3_aa: ASTRPGTVNYGYT
j_call: TRBJ2-1; v_call: TRBV5-6; cdr3_aa: ASSSKRRATYNEQF
j_call: TRBJ1-5; v_call: TRBV27; cdr3_aa: ASSLRSNQPQH
j_call: TRBJ1-1; v_call: TRBV9; cdr3_aa: ASSPQGGNTEAF
j_call: TRBJ2-7; v_call: TRBV5-1; cdr3_aa: ASSDSPYEQY
j_call: TRBJ1-1; v_call: TRBV27; cdr3_aa: ASSSNTEAF
j_call: TRBJ1-1; v_call: TRBV6-5; cdr3_aa: ASSITGLPNTEAF
j_call: TRBJ1-1; v_call: TRBV6-5; cdr3_aa: ASSYEAEAF
j_call: TRBJ1-2; v_call: TRBV4-2; cdr3_aa: ASSQETVYGYT
j_call: TRBJ1-3; v_call: TRBV14; cdr3_aa: ASSPAGGNTIY
j_call: TRBJ2-1; v_call: TRBV7-2; cdr3_aa: ASSPDGRVNNEQF
j_call: TRBJ2-3; v_call: TRBV5-1; cdr3_aa: ASRSDWADTQY
j_call: TRBJ2-1; v_call: TRBV11-2; cdr3_aa: ASSGSGRIRF
j_call: TRBJ2-7; v_call: TRBV6-1; cdr3_aa: ASSLQGGDEQY
j_call: TRBJ2-1; v_call: TRBV12-2; cdr3_aa: ASRLRLNEQF
j_call: TRBJ1-1; v_call: TRBV28; cdr3_aa: ASISLAGTGADTEAF
j_call: TRBJ1-2; v_call: TRBV4-3; cdr3_aa: ASSQDFSSYGYT
j_call: TRBJ1-2; v_call: TRBV18; cdr3_aa: ASSPNHRNYGYT
j_call: TRBJ1-1; v_call: TRBV19; cdr3_aa: ASSRAGGTEAF
j_call: TRBJ1-2; v_call: TRBV27; cdr3_aa: ASGQGMAYGYT
j_call: TRBJ2-1; v_call: TRBV30; cdr3_aa: AWSFGLATPNEQF
j_call: TRBJ2-1; v_call: TRBV7-7; cdr3_aa: ASSLELAEYNEQF
j_call: TRBJ2-5; v_call: TRBV9; cdr3_aa: ASSPGLIQETQY
j_call: TRBJ1-1; v_call: TRBV6-5; cdr3_aa: ASSLTGGLGEAF
j_call: TRBJ1-5; v_call: TRBV7-2; cdr3_aa: ASSRGQGEWPQH
j_call: TRBJ2-7; v_call: TRBV30; cdr3_aa: ALSRGYRADSYEQY
j_call: TRBJ2-1; v_call: TRBV6-1; cdr3_aa: ASSERTSGHNEQF
j_call: TRBJ2-1; v_call: TRBV5-1; cdr3_aa: ASSWRTGGASGWGTNEQF
j_call: TRBJ2-3; v_call: TRBV18; cdr3_aa: ASSSITIASEGADTQY
j_call: TRBJ2-5; v_call: TRBV7-6; cdr3_aa: ASSLDGVLQETQY
j_call: TRBJ2-1; v_call: TRBV5-4; cdr3_aa: ASSPRDSQKEF
j_call: TRBJ1-1; v_call: TRBV28; cdr3_aa: ASSRQGLGTEAF
j_call: TRBJ2-7; v_call: TRBV7-6; cdr3_aa: ASSLAGTGTYEQY
j_call: TRBJ1-2; v_call: TRBV28; cdr3_aa: ASTVLSGTGRDYGYT